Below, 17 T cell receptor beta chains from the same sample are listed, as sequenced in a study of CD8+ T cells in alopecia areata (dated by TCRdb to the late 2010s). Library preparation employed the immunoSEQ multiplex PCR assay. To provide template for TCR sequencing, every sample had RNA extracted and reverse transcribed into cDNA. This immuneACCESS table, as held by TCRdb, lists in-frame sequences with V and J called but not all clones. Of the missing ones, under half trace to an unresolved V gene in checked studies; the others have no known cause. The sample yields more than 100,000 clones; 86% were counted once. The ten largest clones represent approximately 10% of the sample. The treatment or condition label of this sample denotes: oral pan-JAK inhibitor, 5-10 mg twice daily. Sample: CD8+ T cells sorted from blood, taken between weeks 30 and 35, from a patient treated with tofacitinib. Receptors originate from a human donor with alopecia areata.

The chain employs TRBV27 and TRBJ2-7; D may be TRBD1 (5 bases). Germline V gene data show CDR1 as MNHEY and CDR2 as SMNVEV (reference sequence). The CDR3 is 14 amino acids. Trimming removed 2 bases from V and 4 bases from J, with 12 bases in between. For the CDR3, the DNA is TGTGCCAGCAGTTTACAGGGATTCGGATACGAGCAGTACTTC. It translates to CASSLQGFGYEQYF.

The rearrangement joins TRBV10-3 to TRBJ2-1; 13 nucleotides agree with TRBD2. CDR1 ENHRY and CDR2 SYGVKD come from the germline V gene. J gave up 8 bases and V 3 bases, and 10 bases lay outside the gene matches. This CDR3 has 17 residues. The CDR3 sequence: CAISDPTSGRRKDEQFF. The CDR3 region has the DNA TGTGCCATCAGTGACCCGACTAGCGGGAGGAGAAAGGATGAGCAGTTCTTC.

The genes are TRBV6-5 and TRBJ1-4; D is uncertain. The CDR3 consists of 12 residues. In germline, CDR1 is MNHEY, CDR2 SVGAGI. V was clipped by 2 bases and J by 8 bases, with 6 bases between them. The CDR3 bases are TGTGCCAGCAGTTACAACGGGGAAAAACTGTTTTTT. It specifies CASSYNGEKLFF.

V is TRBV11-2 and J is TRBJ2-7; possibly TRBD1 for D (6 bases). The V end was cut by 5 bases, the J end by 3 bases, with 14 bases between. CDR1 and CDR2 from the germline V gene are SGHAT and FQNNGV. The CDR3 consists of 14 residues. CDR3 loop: CASSLWTESYEQYF. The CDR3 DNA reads TGTGCCAGCAGCCTCTGGACAGAAAGCTACGAGCAGTACTTC.

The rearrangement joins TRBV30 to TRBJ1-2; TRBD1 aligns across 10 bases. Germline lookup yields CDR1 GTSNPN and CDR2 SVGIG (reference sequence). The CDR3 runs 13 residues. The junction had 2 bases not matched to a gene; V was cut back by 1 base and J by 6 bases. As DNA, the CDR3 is TGTGCCTGGAGTGCCGGGACAGGGGATGGCTACACCTTC. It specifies CAWSAGTGDGYTF.

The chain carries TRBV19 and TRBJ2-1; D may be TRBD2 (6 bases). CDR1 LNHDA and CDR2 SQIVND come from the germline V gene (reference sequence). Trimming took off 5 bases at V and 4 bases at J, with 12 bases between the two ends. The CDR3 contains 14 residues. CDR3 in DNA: TGTGCCAGTAGTTATGGGGACTCTTACAATGAGCAGTTCTTC. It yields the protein CASSYGDSYNEQFF.

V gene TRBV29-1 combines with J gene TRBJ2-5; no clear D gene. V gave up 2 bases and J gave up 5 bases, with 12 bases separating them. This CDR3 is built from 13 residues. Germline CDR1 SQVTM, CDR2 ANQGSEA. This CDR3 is CSVELPGWETQYF. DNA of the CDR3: TGCAGCGTTGAACTTCCGGGTTGGGAGACCCAGTACTTC. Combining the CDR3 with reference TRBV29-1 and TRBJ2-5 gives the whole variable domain SAVISQKPSRDICQRGTSLTIQCQVDSQVTMMFWYRQQPGQSLTLIATANQGSEATYESGFVIDKFPISRPNLTFSTLTVSNMSPEDSSIYLCSVELPGWETQYFGPGTRLLVL.

This CDR3 is CASSYSGGQYEQYF. CDR3 sequence (DNA): TGTGCCAGCAGTTACTCGGGGGGGCAATACGAGCAGTACTTC. V gene TRBV6-5 combines with J gene TRBJ2-7; tentative D call: TRBD2 (7 bases). The CDR3 loop spans 14 amino acids. Germline CDR1 reads MNHEY; CDR2 reads SVGAGI. The V end was cut by 0 bases, the J end by 4 bases, with 10 bases between.

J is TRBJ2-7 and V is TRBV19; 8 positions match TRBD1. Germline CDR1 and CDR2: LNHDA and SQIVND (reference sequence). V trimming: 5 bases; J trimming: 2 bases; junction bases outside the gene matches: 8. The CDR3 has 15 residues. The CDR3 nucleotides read TGTGCCAGTAGTCCCTCGGGACAGGTACCCTACGAGCAGTACTTC. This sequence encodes CASSPSGQVPYEQYF.

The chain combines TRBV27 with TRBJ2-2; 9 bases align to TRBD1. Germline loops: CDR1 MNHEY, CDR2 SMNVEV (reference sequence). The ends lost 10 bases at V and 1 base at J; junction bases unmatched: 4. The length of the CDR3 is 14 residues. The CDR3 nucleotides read TGTGCCACCATGGACAGGGGGAACACCGGGGAGCTGTTTTTT. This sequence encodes CATMDRGNTGELFF.

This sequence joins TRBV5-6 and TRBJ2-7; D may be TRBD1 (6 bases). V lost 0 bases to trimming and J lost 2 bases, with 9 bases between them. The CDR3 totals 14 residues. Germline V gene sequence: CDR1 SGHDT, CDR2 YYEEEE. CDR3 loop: CASSLGQAPYEQYF. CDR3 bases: TGTGCCAGCAGCTTGGGACAGGCTCCCTACGAGCAGTACTTC.

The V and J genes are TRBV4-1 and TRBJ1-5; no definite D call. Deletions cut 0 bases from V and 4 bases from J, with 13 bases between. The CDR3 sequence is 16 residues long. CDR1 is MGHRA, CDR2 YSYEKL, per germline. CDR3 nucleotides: TGCGCCAGCAGCCAAGATCCTGGAATCCCAAATCAGCCCCAGCATTTT. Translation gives CASSQDPGIPNQPQHF.

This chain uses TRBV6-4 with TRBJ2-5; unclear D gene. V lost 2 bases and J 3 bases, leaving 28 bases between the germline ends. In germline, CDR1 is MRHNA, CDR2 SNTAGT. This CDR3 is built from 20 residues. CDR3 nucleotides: TGTGCCAGCAGTGACCTTCGCATCGGGCCTACCCCGGCCCACAAAGAGACCCAGTACTTC. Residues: CASSDLRIGPTPAHKETQYF.

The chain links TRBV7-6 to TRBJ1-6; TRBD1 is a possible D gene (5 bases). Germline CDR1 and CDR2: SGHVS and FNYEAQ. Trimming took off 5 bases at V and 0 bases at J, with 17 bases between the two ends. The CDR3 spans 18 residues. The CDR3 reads CASSPIGARSSYNSPLHF. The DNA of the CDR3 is TGTGCCAGCAGCCCAATTGGGGCCCGGAGCTCCTATAATTCACCCCTCCACTTT.

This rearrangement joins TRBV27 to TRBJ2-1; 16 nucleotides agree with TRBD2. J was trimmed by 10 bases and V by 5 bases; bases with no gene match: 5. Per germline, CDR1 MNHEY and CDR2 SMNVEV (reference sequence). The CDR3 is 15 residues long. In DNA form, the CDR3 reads TGTGCCAGCAGTCTCGGGACTAGCGGGAGGGTAGAGCAGTTCTTC. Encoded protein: CASSLGTSGRVEQFF.

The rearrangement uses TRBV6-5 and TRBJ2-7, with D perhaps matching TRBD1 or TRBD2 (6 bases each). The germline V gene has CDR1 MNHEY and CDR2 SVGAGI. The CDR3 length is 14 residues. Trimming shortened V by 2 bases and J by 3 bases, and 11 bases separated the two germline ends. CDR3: CASSYTEGDYEQYF. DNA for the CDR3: TGTGCCAGCAGTTACACGGAGGGGGACTACGAGCAGTACTTC.

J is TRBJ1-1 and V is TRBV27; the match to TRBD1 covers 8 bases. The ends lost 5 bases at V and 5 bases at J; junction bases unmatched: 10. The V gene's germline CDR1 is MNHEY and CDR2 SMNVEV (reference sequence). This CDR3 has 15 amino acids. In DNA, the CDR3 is TGTGCCAGCAGTCCCCTGGACAGGGTGGATACTGAAGCTTTCTTT. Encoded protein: CASSPLDRVDTEAFF.